This entry lists 30 T cell receptor beta chains sequenced from one sample in a study of T cell responses to AZD1222 COVID-19 vaccine. Assay used: immunoSEQ multiplex PCR; TCRdb lists only in-frame clones, some missing. The sample yields approximately 110,000 clones, over 75% seen once. The specimen comprised peripheral blood, sampled on day 0 of AZD1222 vaccination. The receptors were sampled from an adult in good health.

The gene calls are TRBV10-2 and TRBJ2-7, with TRBD2 matching over 10 bases. With 1 base clipped from V and 0 bases from J, the junction kept 6 bases outside the gene matches. From germline, CDR1 is WSHSY and CDR2 SAAADI. The CDR3 contains 17 residues. DNA of the CDR3: TGCGCCAGCAGTGAGTGGCTAGCGGGGGTTCTCTCCTACGAGCAGTACTTC. Residues: CASSEWLAGVLSYEQYF.

The chain carries TRBV2 and TRBJ2-2; TRBD1 aligns across 10 bases. V was pared by 7 bases and J by 6 bases, with 14 bases of the junction left unmatched. In germline, CDR1 is SNHLY, CDR2 FYNNEI. The CDR3 has 17 residues. In DNA form, the CDR3 reads TGTGCCAGCAAACTGACAGGGGGCGCGGACAAGGCCGGGGAGCTGTTTTTT. The encoded protein is CASKLTGGADKAGELFF.

The CDR3 nucleotides are TGTGCCTGGAGTTCAGGGACTAGCAATCAGCCCCAGCATTTT. Its protein is CAWSSGTSNQPQHF. This chain joins TRBV30 and TRBJ1-5; D possibly corresponds to TRBD1 (5 bases). Trimming pared 2 bases from V and 0 bases from J, leaving 8 bases between. CDR1 is GTSNPN and CDR2 is SVGIG in the germline V gene (reference sequence). This CDR3 has 14 amino acids.

The chain is built from TRBV3-1 (or the pseudogene TRBV3-2) and TRBJ2-3; 7 nucleotides match TRBD2. J was trimmed by 0 bases and V by 4 bases; bases with no gene match: 10. CDR3 length: 17 amino acids. From germline, CDR1 is LGHDT and CDR2 YNNKEL (reference sequence). The CDR3: CASSPLGSGISTDTQYF. CDR3 coding DNA: TGTGCCAGCAGCCCTCTGGGAAGCGGGATCAGCACAGATACGCAGTATTTT.

V usage is TRBV18 and J usage is TRBJ2-1, with 7 nucleotides matching TRBD2. Trimming took 3 bases from V and 2 from J; bases not matched to a gene: 7. Germline V gene lookup returns CDR1 KGHSH and CDR2 LQKENI. The CDR3 covers 16 residues. DNA of the CDR3: TGTGCCAGCTCACCGAGTGTGAGCGGGACCTACAATGAGCAGTTCTTC. It yields the protein CASSPSVSGTYNEQFF.

The chain has TRBV18 and TRBJ2-3, with 8 positions matching TRBD1. Germline V lookup: CDR1 KGHSH, CDR2 LQKENI. This CDR3 has 17 amino acids. V trimming: 6 bases; J trimming: 4 bases; junction bases outside the gene matches: 15. DNA of the CDR3: TGTGCCAGCTCGGGCCAGGGGGCGAGGCGAGAAGCAGATACGCAGTATTTT. It specifies CASSGQGARREADTQYF.

This sequence joins TRBV11-2 and TRBJ2-7; possible D gene TRBD1, 5 bases. With 5 bases removed from V and 2 bases from J, the gap between germline ends came to 13 bases. CDR1 is SGHAT and CDR2 is FQNNGV in the germline V gene. This CDR3 region has 14 residues. The CDR3 bases are TGTGCCAGCAGCATAACACAGGTTACCTACGAGCAGTACTTC. It specifies CASSITQVTYEQYF.

The gene calls are TRBV19 and TRBJ2-7; weak D call: TRBD2 (5 bases). The CDR3 has 13 amino acids. The V end lost 5 bases, the J end lost 1 base, and 9 bases lay between the germline ends. The V gene's germline CDR1 is LNHDA and CDR2 SQIVND (reference sequence). CDR3 in DNA: TGTGCCAGTAGTCGGACTTTATCCTACGAGCAGTACTTC. Amino acid sequence: CASSRTLSYEQYF.

This chain uses TRBV2 with TRBJ2-3; D might be TRBD1 (5 bases). Germline V gene sequence: CDR1 SNHLY, CDR2 FYNNEI. The length of the CDR3 is 14 residues. V gave up 1 base and J gave up 6 bases, with 11 bases separating them. CDR3 DNA sequence: TGTGCCAGCAGTGAAGGACAGCTTAGGGATACGCAGTATTTT. It translates to CASSEGQLRDTQYF.

The chain uses TRBV11-2 and TRBJ2-7; maybe TRBD2 (5 bases). Germline lookup yields CDR1 SGHAT and CDR2 FQNNGV. V dropped 0 bases and J dropped 2 bases, with 11 bases sitting between them. The CDR3 is 15 residues long. The CDR3 coding sequence is TGTGCCAGCAGCTTAGACGGGGAGACGGCCTACGAGCAGTACTTC. Its protein product is CASSLDGETAYEQYF.

V usage is TRBV5-1 and J usage is TRBJ1-5; no definite D call. The CDR3 has 14 amino acids. V lost 7 bases to trimming and J lost 0 bases, with 11 bases between them. In germline, CDR1 is SGHRS, CDR2 YFSETQ. CDR3 sequence (DNA): TGCGCCAGCCGACCGGGCGATAGCAATCAGCCCCAGCATTTT. Its protein product is CASRPGDSNQPQHF.

The sample holds one count of this clone. The genes are TRBV11-2 and TRBJ2-5; D possibly uses TRBD1 or TRBD2 (6 bases each). The V end lost 0 bases, the J end lost 7 bases, and 18 bases lay between the germline ends. In germline, CDR1 is SGHAT, CDR2 FQNNGV. This CDR3 is built from 16 residues. The CDR3 DNA sequence: TGTGCCAGCAGCTTAGAGGGGCGGGACCCCAGGGGGACCCAGTACTTC. Residues: CASSLEGRDPRGTQYF.

This clone appeared once. The chain has TRBV5-1 and TRBJ2-5; D uncertain. Between the trimmed V and J ends, which lost 2 bases and 5 bases, there was a span of 13 bases. The CDR3 contains 14 residues. Germline assignment: CDR1 SGHRS and CDR2 YFSETQ. The CDR3 here is CASSLGFGRETQYF. CDR3 in DNA: TGCGCCAGCAGCTTAGGATTCGGAAGGGAGACCCAGTACTTC.

This clone was counted once. The gene calls are TRBV11-2 and TRBJ2-3, with 13 positions matching TRBD2. The trim removed 4 bases at V and 14 bases at J, leaving 6 bases unmatched. The CDR3 covers 13 residues. Germline CDR1 reads SGHAT; CDR2 reads FQNNGV. The CDR3 here is CASSYGGTSGTYF. The CDR3 DNA sequence: TGTGCCAGCAGCTATGGGGGGACTAGCGGGACGTATTTT. The variable domain in full, with the rest retrieved from reference TRBV11-2 and TRBJ2-3, is EAGVAQSPRYKIIEKRQSVAFWCNPISGHATLYWYQQILGQGPKLLIQFQNNGVVDDSQLPKDRFSAERLKGVDSTLKIQPAKLEDSAVYLCASSYGGTSGTYFGPGTRLTVL.

The chain couples TRBV21-1 to TRBJ2-4; the tabulated D call, TRBD2, remains unverified against the DNA. TRBV21-1 is deemed a pseudogene. The CDR3 has 15 residues. CDR3 loop: CASSKESVAKNIQYF. As DNA, the CDR3 is TGTGCCAGCAGCAAAGAGAGTGTAGCCAAAAACATTCAGTACTTC.

This clone appeared a single time. The rearrangement joins TRBV10-2 to TRBJ2-2; TRBD2 matches at 8 bases. CDR3 length equals 18 residues. CDR1 and CDR2 (germline): WSHSY, SAAADI. The junction had 11 bases not matched to a gene; V was cut back by 3 bases and J by 2 bases. CDR3 DNA: TGCGCCAGCAGTGAAGGCCCTGAACTAGCGGCCAACACCGGGGAGCTGTTTTTT. Amino acids: CASSEGPELAANTGELFF.

This chain uses TRBV4-1 with TRBJ1-1, with D unclear. Per germline, CDR1 MGHRA and CDR2 YSYEKL. The CDR3 extends over 13 amino acids. V lost 1 base, J lost 5 bases, and 8 bases lay in between. CDR3 sequence: CASSQAPGTEAFF. Written as DNA, the CDR3 is TGCGCCAGCAGCCAAGCACCCGGAACTGAAGCTTTCTTT.

The chain is built from TRBV7-2 and TRBJ2-7, with 13 bases identical to TRBD2. Germline V CDR1 and CDR2: SGHTA, FQGNSA. Germline trimming cut 5 bases from V and 2 bases from J; bases unmatched to any gene: 15. The CDR3 runs to 19 residues. The CDR3 coding sequence is TGTGCCAGCAGCCGCGCCGCTACTAGCGGGAGGGCCATAGCCTACGAGCAGTACTTC. Protein: CASSRAATSGRAIAYEQYF.

This rearrangement joins TRBV9 to TRBJ2-2, with D perhaps assigned TRBD1 or TRBD2 (5 bases each). This CDR3 has 16 amino acids. The germline V gene encodes CDR1 SGDLS and CDR2 YYNGEE. Trimming stripped 2 bases from V and 0 bases from J, with 11 bases between. CDR3 loop: CASSVAGTPNTGELFF. DNA for the CDR3: TGTGCCAGCAGCGTTGCCGGGACCCCGAACACCGGGGAGCTGTTTTTT.

V usage is TRBV7-2 and J usage is TRBJ2-1; TRBD2 agrees at 14 bases. Germline CDR1 and CDR2: SGHTA and FQGNSA. The CDR3 extends over 17 amino acids. J was trimmed by 9 bases and V by 5 bases; bases with no gene match: 12. The DNA of the CDR3 is TGTGCCAGCAGCCTCCGACTAGCGGGGGGGTATGGCGGTGAGCAGTTCTTC. It yields the protein CASSLRLAGGYGGEQFF.

Written as DNA, the CDR3 is TGTGCCAGCAGTCTATTAGCGGGAGGCGCCGGGGAGCTGTTTTTT. It encodes CASSLLAGGAGELFF. V usage is TRBV27 and J usage is TRBJ2-2; 10 bases fit TRBD2. Germline trimming cut 5 bases from V and 6 bases from J; bases unmatched to any gene: 6. Per the germline V gene, CDR1 is MNHEY and CDR2 is SMNVEV (reference sequence). The CDR3 consists of 15 residues.

This rearrangement joins TRBV2 to TRBJ1-1; possible D gene TRBD1, 6 bases. The CDR3 sequence is 12 residues long. Germline V CDR1 and CDR2: SNHLY, FYNNEI. Trimming removed 7 bases at V and 3 bases at J, with 9 bases between. The CDR3 spells CASIGGHTEAFF. The CDR3 nucleotides are TGTGCCAGCATCGGGGGGCACACTGAAGCTTTCTTT.

The V and J genes are TRBV11-1 and TRBJ2-1; D is undetermined. The ends were cut back, 10 bases at V and 9 bases at J, with 13 bases in the middle. Germline V gives CDR1 SGHAT, CDR2 FQDESV (reference sequence). This CDR3 has 11 residues. CDR3 nucleotides: TGTGCCACCTACCAAAATGGTGAGCAGTTCTTC. This codes for CATYQNGEQFF.

The rearrangement links TRBV7-3 to TRBJ2-7, with D possibly matching TRBD2 (5 bases). The V gene lost 1 base and the J gene lost 6 bases, with 10 bases spanning the gap. The CDR3 spans 13 residues. Germline lookup yields CDR1 SGHTA and CDR2 FQGTGA. The CDR3 sequence is CASSLKGGSEQYF. As DNA, the CDR3 is TGTGCCAGCAGCTTAAAAGGTGGGAGCGAGCAGTACTTC.

The chain has TRBV14 and TRBJ2-1; weak D call: TRBD1 (6 bases). Trimming took 10 bases from V and 4 from J, leaving 14 bases between them. CDR1 and CDR2 from the germline V gene are SGHDN and FVKESK. There are 13 residues in the CDR3. CDR3 amino acids: CAKPWGLYNEQFF. CDR3 coding DNA: TGTGCCAAGCCGTGGGGGCTTTACAATGAGCAGTTCTTC.

The chain recombines TRBV6-6 with TRBJ1-3, with D maybe TRBD1 (5 bases). In germline, CDR1 is MNHNY, CDR2 SVGAGI (reference sequence). The CDR3 totals 17 residues. The V end was cut by 5 bases, the J end by 4 bases, with 21 bases between. The CDR3 DNA sequence: TGTGCCAGCAGTCCAAAGGGGCATATCACTCTGGGAAACACCATATATTTT. This translates into CASSPKGHITLGNTIYF.

This chain uses TRBV7-9 with TRBJ2-7; no reliable D call. Trimming shortened V by 1 base and J by 6 bases, and 7 bases separated the two germline ends. This CDR3 comprises 12 residues. Germline assignment: CDR1 SEHNR and CDR2 FQNEAQ (reference sequence). The CDR3, as DNA: TGTGCCAGCAGCTTAGATTCCCTCGAGCAGTACTTC. Protein product: CASSLDSLEQYF. The complete variable domain, with remaining parts taken from reference TRBV7-9 and TRBJ2-7, reads DTGVSQNPRHKITKRGQNVTFRCDPISEHNRLYWYRQTLGQGPEFLTYFQNEAQLEKSRLLSDRFSAERPKGSFSTLEIQRTEQGDSAMYLCASSLDSLEQYFGPGTRLTVT.

The chain couples TRBV9 to TRBJ1-1; weak D call: TRBD1 (5 bases). The germline gives CDR1 SGDLS, CDR2 YYNGEE. The length of the CDR3 is 15 residues. V lost 0 bases and J lost 6, with 15 bases in between. The CDR3, as DNA: TGTGCCAGCAGCGTAGATAGGGGCAGGGCCGCTGAAGCTTTCTTT. Amino acid sequence: CASSVDRGRAAEAFF. The entire variable domain, with the rest obtained from reference TRBV9 and TRBJ1-1, is as follows: DSGVTQTPKHLITATGQRVTLRCSPRSGDLSVYWYQQSLDQGLQFLIQYYNGEERAKGNILERFSAQQFPDLHSELNLSSLELGDSALYFCASSVDRGRAAEAFFGQGTRLTVV.

In this sample, this clone turned up a few times. The chain is built from TRBV4-3 and TRBJ2-7, with D maybe TRBD2 (5 bases). V dropped 1 base and J dropped 0 bases, with 10 bases sitting between them. Germline lookup yields CDR1 LGHNA and CDR2 YSLEER. The CDR3 has 15 amino acids. The CDR3 spells CASSQVVGSSYEQYF. The CDR3, as DNA: TGCGCCAGCAGCCAAGTGGTAGGGAGCTCCTACGAGCAGTACTTC.

In this sample, this clone turned up once. The chain employs TRBV2 and TRBJ2-6; 12 nucleotides agree with TRBD1. Germline V gives CDR1 SNHLY, CDR2 FYNNEI. V was pared by 7 bases and J by 4 bases, with 2 bases of the junction left unmatched. This CDR3 spans 15 amino acids. The CDR3 nucleotides are TGTGCCAGCAAGGGACAGGGGGCGGGGGCCAACGTCCTGACTTTC. It codes for CASKGQGAGANVLTF.